This T cell receptor beta chain comes out of a study of T cell repertoires in cytomegalovirus infection. Study-level information: CMV epitopes in the study were HLA-C-restricted (recently identified) and HLA-B-restricted (well studied). Through public TCR beta signatures, both CMV infection and matching HLA type were indicated.

This clonotype was found a few times. The antigen is unknown. In TCRdb, the reads were re-called with MiXCR into one record per CDR3 protein. The data contain roughly 200,000 distinct CDR3 sequences, approximately 38% of them singletons. The sequencing used CD8+ T cells from cultured PBMCs, collected from culture after CMV antigen stimulation. This TCR was recovered from a human donor in good health (CMV status not recorded). Some clones in this sample may be carry-over from other donors' samples.

DNA for the CDR3: TGTGCCAGCACAAAAGACCTGATTGAAGCTTTCTTT. Translation: CASTKDLIEAFF. The chain employs TRBV6-1 and TRBJ1-1; no firm D call. This CDR3 is 12 amino acids long. Germline CDR1 is MNHNS and CDR2 is SASEGT. V was clipped by 7 bases and J by 7 bases, with 13 bases between them.